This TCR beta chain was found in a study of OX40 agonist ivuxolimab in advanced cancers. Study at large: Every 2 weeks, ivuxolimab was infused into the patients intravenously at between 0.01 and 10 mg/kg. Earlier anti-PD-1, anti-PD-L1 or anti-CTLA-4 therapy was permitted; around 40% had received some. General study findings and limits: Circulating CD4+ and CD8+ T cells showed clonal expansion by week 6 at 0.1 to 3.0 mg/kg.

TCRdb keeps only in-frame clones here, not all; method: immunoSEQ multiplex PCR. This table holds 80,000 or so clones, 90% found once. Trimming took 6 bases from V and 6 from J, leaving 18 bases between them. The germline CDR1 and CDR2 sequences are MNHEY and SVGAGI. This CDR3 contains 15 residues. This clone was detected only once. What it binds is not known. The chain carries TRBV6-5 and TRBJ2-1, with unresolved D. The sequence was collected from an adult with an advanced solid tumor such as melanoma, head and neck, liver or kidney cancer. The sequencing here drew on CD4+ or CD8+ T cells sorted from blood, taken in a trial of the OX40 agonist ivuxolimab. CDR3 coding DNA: TGTGCCAGCAGGCCGACTGCGCCTCGGATCAATGAGCAGTTCTTC. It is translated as CASRPTAPRINEQFF.